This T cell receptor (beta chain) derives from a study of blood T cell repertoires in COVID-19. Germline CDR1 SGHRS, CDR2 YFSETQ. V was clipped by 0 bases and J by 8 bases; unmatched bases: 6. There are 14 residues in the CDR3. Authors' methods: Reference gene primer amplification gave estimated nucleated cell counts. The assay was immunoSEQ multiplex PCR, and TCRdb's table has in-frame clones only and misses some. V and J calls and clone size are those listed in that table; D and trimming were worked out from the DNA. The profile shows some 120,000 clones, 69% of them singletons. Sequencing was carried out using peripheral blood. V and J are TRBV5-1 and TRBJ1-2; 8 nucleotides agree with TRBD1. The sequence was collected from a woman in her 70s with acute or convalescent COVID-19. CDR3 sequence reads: CASSLAGGAGGYTF. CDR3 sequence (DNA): TGCGCCAGCAGCTTGGCAGGGGGCGCGGGGGGCTACACCTTC.